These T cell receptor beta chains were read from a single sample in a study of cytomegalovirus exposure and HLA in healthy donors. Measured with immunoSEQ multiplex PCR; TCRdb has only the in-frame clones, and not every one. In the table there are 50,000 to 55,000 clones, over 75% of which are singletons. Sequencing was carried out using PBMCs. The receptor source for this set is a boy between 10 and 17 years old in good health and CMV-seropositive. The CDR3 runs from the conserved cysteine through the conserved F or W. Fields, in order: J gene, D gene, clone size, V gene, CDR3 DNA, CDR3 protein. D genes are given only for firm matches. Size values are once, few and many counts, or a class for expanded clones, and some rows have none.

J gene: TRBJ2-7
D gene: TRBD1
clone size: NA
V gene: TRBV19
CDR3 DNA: TGTGCCAGTAGTCCGAGGACAGGACTCACCTACGAGCAGTACTTC
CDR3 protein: CASSPRTGLTYEQYF

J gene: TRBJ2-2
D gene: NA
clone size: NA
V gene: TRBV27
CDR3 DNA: TGTGCCAGCAGTTTATCGAACCTACCGAACACCGGGGAGCTGTTTTTT
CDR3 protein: CASSLSNLPNTGELFF

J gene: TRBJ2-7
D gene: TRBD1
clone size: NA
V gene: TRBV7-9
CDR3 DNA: TGTTCCAGCAGCCCTGCTGGGCTCGGGACAGTCCTGTGGGAGCAGTACTTC
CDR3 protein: CSSSPAGLGTVLWEQYF

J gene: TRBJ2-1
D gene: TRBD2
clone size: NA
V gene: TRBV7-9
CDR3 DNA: TGTGCCAGCAGCCCTACAGGGACTAGAGGGGGGGATGAGCAGTTCTTC
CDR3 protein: CASSPTGTRGGDEQFF

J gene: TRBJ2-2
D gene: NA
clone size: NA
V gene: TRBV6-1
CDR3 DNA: TGTGCCAGCAGCCGGACAGCGAACGGGGAGCTGTTTTTT
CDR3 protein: CASSRTANGELFF

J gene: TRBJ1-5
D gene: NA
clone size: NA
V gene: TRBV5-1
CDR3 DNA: TGCGCCAGCAGATGGACAGCGACCTCCAATCAGCCCCAGCATTTT
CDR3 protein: CASRWTATSNQPQHF

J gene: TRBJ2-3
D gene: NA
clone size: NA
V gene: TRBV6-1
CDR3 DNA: TGTGCCAGCAGTGAAATGTATCTGGGCACCACAGATACGCAGTATTTT
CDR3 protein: CASSEMYLGTTDTQYF

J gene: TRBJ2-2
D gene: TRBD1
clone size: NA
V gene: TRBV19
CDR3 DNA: TGTGCCACTACCCGGGACAGGTTATACACCGGGGAGCTGTTTTTT
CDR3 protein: CATTRDRLYTGELFF

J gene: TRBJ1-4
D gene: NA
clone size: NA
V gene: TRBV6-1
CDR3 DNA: TGTGCCAGCGACCGCGGGAGCTCTAATGAAAAACTGTTTTTT
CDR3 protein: CASDRGSSNEKLFF

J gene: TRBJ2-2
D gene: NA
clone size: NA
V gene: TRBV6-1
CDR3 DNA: TGTGCCACCGGACTGGAAAGGATAAGGGAGCTGTTTTTT
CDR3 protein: CATGLERIRELFF

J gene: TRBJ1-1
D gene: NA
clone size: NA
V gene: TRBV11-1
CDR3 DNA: TGTGCCAGCAGCTTAACGGGTACCTTTGAAGCTTTCTTT
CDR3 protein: CASSLTGTFEAFF

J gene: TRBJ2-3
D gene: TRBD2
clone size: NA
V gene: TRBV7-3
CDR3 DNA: TGTGCCAGCAGCTTAGGGACTAGTCGCACAGATACGCAGTATTTT
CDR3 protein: CASSLGTSRTDTQYF

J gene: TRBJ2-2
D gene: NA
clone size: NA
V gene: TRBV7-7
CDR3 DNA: TGTGCTAGCAGCTTCTCGTCCCGTTCGAACACCGGGGAGCTGTTTTTT
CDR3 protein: CASSFSSRSNTGELFF

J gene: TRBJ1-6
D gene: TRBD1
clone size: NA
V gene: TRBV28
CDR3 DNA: TGTGCCAGCAGAGCAGACAGGGCCTCACCCCTCCACTTT
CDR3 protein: CASRADRASPLHF

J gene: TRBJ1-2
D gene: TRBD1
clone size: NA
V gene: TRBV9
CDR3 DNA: TGTGCCAGCAGCTTGGGGCAGGGGGATGGCTACACCTTC
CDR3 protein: CASSLGQGDGYTF

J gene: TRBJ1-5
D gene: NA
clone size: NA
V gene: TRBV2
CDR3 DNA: TGTGCCAGCAGGGTGGGCCCCAATCAGCCCCAGCATTTT
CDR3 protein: CASRVGPNQPQHF

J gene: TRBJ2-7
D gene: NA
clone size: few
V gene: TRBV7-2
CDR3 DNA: TGTGCCAGCAGCCACCTCGAACGGTCATACGAGCAGTACTTC
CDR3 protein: CASSHLERSYEQYF

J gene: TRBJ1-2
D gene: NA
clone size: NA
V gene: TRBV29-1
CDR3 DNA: TGCAGCGTTGAAAAGAGGGGGGGCTATGGCTACACCTTC
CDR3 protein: CSVEKRGGYGYTF

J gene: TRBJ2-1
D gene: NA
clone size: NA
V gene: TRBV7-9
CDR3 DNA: TGTGCCAGCAGCTTATCGGGGGATGGCTCCTACAATGAGCAGTTCTTC
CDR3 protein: CASSLSGDGSYNEQFF